This TCR beta chain was sequenced during a study of identical twins. The CDR3 is 13 residues long. V lost 2 bases and J 6 bases, leaving 10 bases between the germline ends. From germline, CDR1 is MDHEN and CDR2 SYDVKM. Concerning this clonotype: The antigen remains unidentified.

Every one of the donors was a healthy Caucasian. Study findings and constraints: Conclusions relied on cross-sectional statistical analysis, not following the same donors.

From the 5' RACE reads, TCRdb called clonotypes with MiXCR, one entry per CDR3 protein. The sample lists approximately 470,000 distinct CDR3 sequences; 13% to 15% were seen once. These data were also reused for a study on yellow fever vaccine responses in identical twins.

This clonotype originated in a woman in her late teens or twenties in good health. V gene TRBV28 combines with J gene TRBJ1-1; D may be TRBD1 (6 bases). The material sequenced was CD4+ T cells sorted from blood. Written as DNA, the CDR3 is TGTGCCAGCAGTTTAGGGGGCGTGCCTGAAGCTTTCTTT. Translated, it gives CASSLGGVPEAFF.